A selection of T cell receptor beta chains follows, all from one sample in a study of blood T cell repertoires in COVID-19. Sequencing was performed with immunoSEQ multiplex PCR; in TCRdb, only in-frame clones are kept and a portion is missing. The sample holds about 260,000 clones, 85% to 90% seen once. The sample consisted of peripheral blood. The source of these receptors is a woman aged 40-49 years with acute or convalescent COVID-19. CDR3s include the opening cysteine and the closing phenylalanine or tryptophan. The D gene is left open where the match is weak. Size is omitted from some rows. Given values are once, few, many or a class for expanded clones.

abundance	j_gene	d_gene	v_gene	CDR3nt	CDR3aa
few	TRBJ1-4	TRBD1	TRBV19	TGTGCCATATCGGACAGGGCTAATGAAAAACTGTTTTTT	CAISDRANEKLFF
NA	TRBJ1-5	NA	TRBV4-1	TGCGCCAGCAGCCACCAGGGAAGCAATCAGCCCCAGCATTTT	CASSHQGSNQPQHF
NA	TRBJ1-2	NA	TRBV9	TGTGCCAGCAGTTCCCAAATTAACTATGGCTACACCTTC	CASSSQINYGYTF
NA	TRBJ1-5	NA	TRBV4-2	TGTGCCAGCAGCCAAGAAAATCAGACTCCCAATCAGCCCCAGCATTTT	CASSQENQTPNQPQHF
once	TRBJ2-1	NA	TRBV30	TGTGCCTGGAGTGGGCTAGACAGGATGGCCAATGAGCAGTTCTTC	CAWSGLDRMANEQFF
NA	TRBJ1-3	TRBD1	TRBV4-2	TGTGCCAGCAGCCAGATAGGGACAGGCAGGGGCGACACCATATATTTT	CASSQIGTGRGDTIYF
NA	TRBJ1-1	NA	TRBV3-1/TRBV3-2	TGTGCCAGCAGCAAGCAGGAGGGGCTTAGGGCTGAAGCTTTCTTT	CASSKQEGLRAEAFF
once	TRBJ2-3	NA	TRBV4-1	TGCGCCAGCAGCCACCCCGAGGGGGTACAAGTGGATACGCAGTATTTT	CASSHPEGVQVDTQYF
NA	TRBJ2-5	TRBD2	TRBV7-6	TGTGCCAGCAGCTCTAGCGGGGGGAAAGAGACCCAGTACTTC	CASSSSGGKETQYF
NA	TRBJ2-5	NA	TRBV18	TGTGCCAGCTCACCCAGGGGAGGGAGCAAAGAGACCCAGTACTTC	CASSPRGGSKETQYF
once	TRBJ2-5	TRBD2	TRBV3-1/TRBV3-2	TGTGCCAGCAGCCAAGATCGAGCGGGGGGTTCAGGCCAGTACTTC	CASSQDRAGGSGQYF
NA	TRBJ1-1	NA	TRBV30	TGTGCCTGGAGGTGGGACACGGACACTGAAGCTTTCTTT	CAWRWDTDTEAFF
NA	TRBJ2-5	TRBD1	TRBV20-1	TGCAGTGCGGACAGGGAAAAGACCCAGTACTTC	CSADREKTQYF
NA	TRBJ1-3	NA	TRBV19	TGTGCCAGTAGTATACGGGGGTCAGGAAACACCATATATTTT	CASSIRGSGNTIYF
NA	TRBJ2-3	TRBD2	TRBV11-2	TGTGCCAGCAGCTTAGAACTAGCGGGGGGTCCAAGCACAGATACGCAGTATTTT	CASSLELAGGPSTDTQYF
NA	TRBJ1-5	NA	TRBV6-5	TGTGCCAGCAGTCCCATGGCGGGCAATCAGCCCCAGCATTTT	CASSPMAGNQPQHF
NA	TRBJ2-3	TRBD2	TRBV3-1/TRBV3-2	TGTGCCAGCAGCCAAGTCCTTGGCGGGGGGGCCTCGACAGATACGCAGTATTTT	CASSQVLGGGASTDTQYF
NA	TRBJ1-4	NA	TRBV2	TGTGCCAGCAGGGGAGGCTATAATGAAAAACTGTTTTTT	CASRGGYNEKLFF
NA	TRBJ2-1	NA	TRBV7-2	TGTGCCAGCAGCTTAGTACTAGAAAGATACAATGAGCAGTTCTTC	CASSLVLERYNEQFF
NA	TRBJ2-5	NA	TRBV2	TGTGCCAGCAGTGACAGGGGAAACCAAGAGACCCAGTACTTC	CASSDRGNQETQYF
NA	TRBJ1-1	NA	TRBV6-5	TGTGCCAGCAGTCGCGGCCCGGGGACTGAAGCTTTCTTT	CASSRGPGTEAFF
NA	TRBJ2-1	TRBD2	TRBV25-1	TGTGCCAGCAGTGAATATACTAGCGGGGGGGCGAATGAGCAGTTCTTC	CASSEYTSGGANEQFF